What follows describes a single T cell receptor beta chain. Germline V gene data show CDR1 as SGDLS and CDR2 as YYNGEE. The CDR3 has 16 residues. V was cut by 0 bases and J by 6 bases, with 17 bases left in between. Per the authors' pipeline: Nucleated cell number was recorded as an estimate derived from reference gene primer amplification. The method was immunoSEQ multiplex PCR; TCRdb's version includes in-frame clones alone and lacks a portion of them. That table is the source of V, J and clone size, and D and trimming were worked out from the DNA. The data hold tens of thousands of clones, with 84% observed a single time. The sample comes from a study of blood T cell repertoires in COVID-19. Study summary: The analysed material was cDNA or gDNA that came from T cells, B-cell-depleted T cells, or PBMCs.

Followed longitudinally, the Seattle patients had been enrolled during active infection. The gene calls are TRBV9 and TRBJ2-3; D is possibly TRBD2 (6 bases). This sequence originates from a man aged 60 to 75 with COVID-19, enrolled during active disease. The sample comprised peripheral blood. As DNA, the CDR3 is TGTGCCAGCAGCGTAGCGGGCGGGACCCCTAGGGATACGCAGTATTTT. The encoded protein is CASSVAGGTPRDTQYF.